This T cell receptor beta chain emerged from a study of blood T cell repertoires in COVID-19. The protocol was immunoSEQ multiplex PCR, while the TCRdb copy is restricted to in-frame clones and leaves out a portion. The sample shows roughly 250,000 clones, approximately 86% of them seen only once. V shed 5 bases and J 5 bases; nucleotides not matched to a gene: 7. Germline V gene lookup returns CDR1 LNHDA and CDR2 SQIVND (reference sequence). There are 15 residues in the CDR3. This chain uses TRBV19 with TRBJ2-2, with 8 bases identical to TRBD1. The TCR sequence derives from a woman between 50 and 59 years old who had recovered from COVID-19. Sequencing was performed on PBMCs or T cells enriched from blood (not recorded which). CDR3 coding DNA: TGTGCCAGTAGTGCGACAGGGGCAGGGACCGGGGAGCTGTTTTTT. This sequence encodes CASSATGAGTGELFF.